These T cell receptor beta chains were read from a single sample in a study of blood T cell repertoires in COVID-19. Produced via immunoSEQ multiplex PCR; TCRdb's table is partial and in-frame only. The sample shows some 120,000 clones, about nine tenths of them seen only once. The source material was peripheral blood. All receptors come from a human donor with active COVID-19. The donor label of this sample is uncertain. CDR3s include the opening cysteine and the closing phenylalanine or tryptophan. D genes are given only for firm matches. A row's size may be missing; if present it is once, few, many or a size class.

TRBV19	.	TRBJ2-3	.	CASSMGLSTDTQYF	TGTGCCAGTAGTATGGGACTTTCGACAGATACGCAGTATTTT
TRBV28	.	TRBJ2-5	.	CASSFAGYQETQYF	TGTGCCAGCAGTTTCGCAGGGTACCAAGAGACCCAGTACTTC
TRBV11-2	TRBD1	TRBJ1-4	.	CASSPRGGQGAPDEKLFF	TGTGCCAGCAGCCCGAGAGGGGGACAGGGGGCGCCAGATGAAAAACTGTTTTTT
TRBV28	TRBD1	TRBJ2-7	.	CASSWDSSYEQYF	TGTGCCAGCAGTTGGGACAGCTCCTACGAGCAGTACTTC
TRBV19	.	TRBJ2-5	.	CASSIVGINQETQYF	TGTGCCAGTAGTATAGTTGGCATTAACCAAGAGACCCAGTACTTC
TRBV20-1	TRBD1	TRBJ2-7	.	CSASLGTDNSYEQYF	TGCAGTGCTAGTCTGGGGACAGATAACTCCTACGAGCAGTACTTC
TRBV7-9	TRBD2	TRBJ2-5	.	CASSLGTSDGETQYF	TGTGCCAGCAGCTTAGGGACTAGCGACGGGGAGACCCAGTACTTC
TRBV4-3	.	TRBJ2-5	.	CASSQDERVFSQYF	TGCGCCAGCAGCCAAGACGAGAGAGTTTTTTCCCAGTACTTC
TRBV27	.	TRBJ2-7	.	CASSLSLGLDEQYF	TGTGCCAGCAGTTTATCCCTCGGACTGGACGAGCAGTACTTC
TRBV3-1/TRBV3-2	TRBD1	TRBJ1-6	.	CASSQGGQGASPLHF	TGTGCCAGCAGCCAAGGGGGGCAGGGGGCTTCACCCCTCCACTTT
TRBV28	TRBD1	TRBJ1-6	once	CASSSVRDSYNSPLHF	TGTGCCAGCAGCTCTGTCCGGGACAGCTATAATTCACCCCTCCACTTT
TRBV28	.	TRBJ2-7	.	CASSGGTANSYEQYF	TGTGCCAGCAGCGGCGGGACAGCAAACTCCTACGAGCAGTACTTC
TRBV9	.	TRBJ1-3	.	CASSVGASSGNTIYF	TGTGCCAGCAGCGTAGGCGCGAGCTCTGGAAACACCATATATTTT
TRBV6-6	TRBD1	TRBJ1-2	.	CASSYKGAGGYTF	TGTGCCAGCAGTTATAAGGGGGCGGGTGGCTACACCTTC
TRBV13	TRBD2	TRBJ2-2	.	CASSPTVTAGYTGELFF	TGTGCCAGCAGCCCTACCGTGACAGCGGGGTACACCGGGGAGCTGTTTTTT
TRBV24-1	TRBD2	TRBJ2-5	.	CATSESSGGVETQYF	TGTGCCACCAGTGAGTCTAGCGGGGGGGTCGAGACCCAGTACTTC
TRBV2	.	TRBJ1-5	few	CASAINQPQHF	TGTGCCAGCGCTATCAATCAGCCCCAGCATTTT
TRBV7-9	.	TRBJ1-1	.	CASSLDTNTEAFF	TGTGCCAGCAGCTTGGACACGAACACTGAAGCTTTCTTT
TRBV11-3	.	TRBJ2-5	.	CASSLVSQETQYF	TGTGCCAGCAGCTTAGTTTCACAAGAGACCCAGTACTTC
TRBV4-1	TRBD1	TRBJ2-4	.	CASSQVGTGNIQYF	TGCGCCAGCAGCCAGGTCGGGACAGGGAACATTCAGTACTTC
TRBV27	.	TRBJ1-1	.	CASSFSRAGTEAFF	TGTGCCAGCAGTTTCTCACGAGCGGGGACTGAAGCTTTCTTT
TRBV7-2	TRBD1	TRBJ1-5	.	CASSKRDRGQPQHF	TGTGCCAGCAGCAAACGAGACAGGGGTCAGCCCCAGCATTTT
TRBV6-6	.	TRBJ2-3	.	CASSRRQAGASDTQYF	TGTGCCAGCAGTCGACGACAGGCAGGGGCATCAGATACGCAGTATTTT
TRBV25-1	.	TRBJ1-4	.	CASSEQRTLGEKLFF	TGTGCCAGCAGTGAACAGCGGACCTTGGGTGAAAAACTGTTTTTT
TRBV4-2	.	TRBJ2-7	.	CASSQERGRNYEQYF	TGTGCCAGCAGCCAAGAGCGGGGGCGCAACTACGAGCAGTACTTC
TRBV19	TRBD1	TRBJ1-2	.	CASSADRGIANYGYTF	TGTGCCAGTAGTGCCGACAGGGGAATAGCTAACTATGGCTACACCTTC
TRBV6-5	.	TRBJ1-2	.	CASSYSVLGITGYTF	TGTGCCAGCAGTTACTCAGTCCTAGGAATTACGGGCTACACCTTC
TRBV7-2	.	TRBJ1-5	.	CASNEGVGHSNQPQHF	TGTGCCAGCAACGAGGGGGTTGGACATAGCAATCAGCCCCAGCATTTT
TRBV27	.	TRBJ2-1	once	CASSFGGITYNEQFF	TGTGCCAGCAGTTTCGGCGGTATTACCTACAATGAGCAGTTCTTC
TRBV5-1	TRBD1	TRBJ2-1	.	CASSLGGTGSYNEQFF	TGCGCCAGCAGCTTGGGAGGGACAGGGTCCTACAATGAGCAGTTCTTC
TRBV6-2/TRBV6-3	TRBD1	TRBJ2-3	.	CASSRGPGQSTDTQYF	TGTGCCAGCAGTCGCGGACCGGGACAGAGCACAGATACGCAGTATTTT
TRBV6-5	.	TRBJ1-2	.	CASSAGAVGGYTF	TGTGCCAGCTCAGCAGGGGCGGTGGGTGGCTACACCTTC
TRBV10-3	.	TRBJ2-7	.	CAISDRVNYEQYF	TGTGCCATCAGTGACAGGGTAAACTACGAGCAGTACTTC
TRBV4-3	.	TRBJ2-7	.	CASSQALASYEQYF	TGCGCCAGCAGCCAAGCACTAGCCTCCTACGAGCAGTACTTC
TRBV7-9	.	TRBJ2-1	few	CASSLAGVGQFF	TGTGCCAGCAGCTTAGCAGGGGTGGGCCAGTTCTTC
TRBV29-1	TRBD1	TRBJ2-1	.	CSVVTGADEQFF	TGCAGCGTCGTGACAGGGGCCGATGAGCAGTTCTTC
TRBV6-2/TRBV6-3	.	TRBJ2-3	.	CASSYLPAGATEGQDTQYF	TGTGCCAGCAGTTACCTCCCCGCCGGCGCAACAGAGGGACAAGATACGCAGTATTTT